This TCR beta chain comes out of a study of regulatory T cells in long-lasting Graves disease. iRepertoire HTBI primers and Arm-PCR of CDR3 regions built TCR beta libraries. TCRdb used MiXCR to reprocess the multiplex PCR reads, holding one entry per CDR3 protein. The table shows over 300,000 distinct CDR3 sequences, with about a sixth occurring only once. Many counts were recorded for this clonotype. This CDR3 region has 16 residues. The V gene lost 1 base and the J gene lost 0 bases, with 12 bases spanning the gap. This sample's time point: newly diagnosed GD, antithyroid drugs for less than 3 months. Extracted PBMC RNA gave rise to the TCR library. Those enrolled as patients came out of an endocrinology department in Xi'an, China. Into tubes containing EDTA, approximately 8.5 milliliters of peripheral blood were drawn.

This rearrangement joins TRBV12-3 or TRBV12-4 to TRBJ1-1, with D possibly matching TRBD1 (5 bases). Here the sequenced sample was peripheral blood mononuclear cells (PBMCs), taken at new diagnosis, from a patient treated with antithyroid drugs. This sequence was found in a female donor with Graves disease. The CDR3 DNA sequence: TGTGCCAGCAGTTTAGTGGCAGGGCCATTGAACACTGAAGCTTTCTTT. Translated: CASSLVAGPLNTEAFF.